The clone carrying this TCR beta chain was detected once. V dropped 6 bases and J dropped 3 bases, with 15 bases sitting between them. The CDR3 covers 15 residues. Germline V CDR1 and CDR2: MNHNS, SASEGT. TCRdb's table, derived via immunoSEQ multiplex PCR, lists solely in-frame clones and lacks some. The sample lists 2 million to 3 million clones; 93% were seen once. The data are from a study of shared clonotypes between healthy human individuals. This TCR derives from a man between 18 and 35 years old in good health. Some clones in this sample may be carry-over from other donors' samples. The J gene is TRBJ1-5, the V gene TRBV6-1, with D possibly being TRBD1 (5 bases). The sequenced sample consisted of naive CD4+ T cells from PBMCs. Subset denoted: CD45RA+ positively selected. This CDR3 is CASRANGTPNQPQHF. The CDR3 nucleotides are TGTGCCAGCAGGGCGAACGGGACTCCCAATCAGCCCCAGCATTTT.